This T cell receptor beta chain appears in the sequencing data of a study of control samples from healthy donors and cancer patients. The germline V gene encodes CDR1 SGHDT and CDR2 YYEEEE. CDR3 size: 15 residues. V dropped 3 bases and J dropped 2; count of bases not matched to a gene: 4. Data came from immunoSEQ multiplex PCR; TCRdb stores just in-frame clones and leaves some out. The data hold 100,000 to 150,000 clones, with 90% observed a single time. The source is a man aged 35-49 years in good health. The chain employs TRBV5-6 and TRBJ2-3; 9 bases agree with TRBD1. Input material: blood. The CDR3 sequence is CASSSTGGNTDTQYF. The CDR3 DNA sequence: TGTGCCAGCAGCTCAACAGGGGGCAACACAGATACGCAGTATTTT. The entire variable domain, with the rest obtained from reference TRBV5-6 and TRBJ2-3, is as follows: DAGVTQSPTHLIKTRGQQVTLRCSPKSGHDTVSWYQQALGQGPQFIFQYYEEEERQRGNFPDRFSGHQFPNYSSELNVNALLLGDSALYLCASSSTGGNTDTQYFGPGTRLTVL.